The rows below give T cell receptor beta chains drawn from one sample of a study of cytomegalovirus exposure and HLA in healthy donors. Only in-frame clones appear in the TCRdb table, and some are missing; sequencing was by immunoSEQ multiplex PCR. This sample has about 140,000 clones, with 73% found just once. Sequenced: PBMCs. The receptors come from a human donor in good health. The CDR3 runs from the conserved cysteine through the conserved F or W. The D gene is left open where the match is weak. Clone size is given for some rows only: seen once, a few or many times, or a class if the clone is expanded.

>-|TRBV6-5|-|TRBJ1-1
TGTGCCAGCAGTTTTCGGGGGGTGAACACTGAAGCTTTCTTT
CASSFRGVNTEAFF
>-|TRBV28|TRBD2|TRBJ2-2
TGTGCCAGCAGTTTCCTAGCGGCGAGCACCGGGGAGCTGTTTTTT
CASSFLAASTGELFF
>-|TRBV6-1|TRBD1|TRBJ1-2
TGTGCCAGCAGTGCCCGACAGGGGGTGGGATTCTATGGCTACACCTTC
CASSARQGVGFYGYTF
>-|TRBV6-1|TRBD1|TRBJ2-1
TGTGCCAGCAAGGCGACAGGGAATGAGCAGTTCTTC
CASKATGNEQFF
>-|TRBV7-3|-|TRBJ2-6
TGTGCCAGCAGCTTAACGTTCGGGGGTGGGGCCAACGTCCTGACTTTC
CASSLTFGGGANVLTF
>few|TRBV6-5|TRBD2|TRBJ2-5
TGTGCCAGCATCAAGACGTCGGGGGGACAAGAGACCCAGTACTTC
CASIKTSGGQETQYF
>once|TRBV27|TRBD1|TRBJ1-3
TGTGCCAGCAGTCCGCTATACAGGGGCGGAAACACCATATATTTT
CASSPLYRGGNTIYF
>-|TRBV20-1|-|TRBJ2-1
TGCAGTGCTAGATACTCACGTGAGCAGTTCTTC
CSARYSREQFF
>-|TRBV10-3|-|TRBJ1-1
TGTGCCATCTCCCCGGACAGTATCGCCACTGAAGCTTTCTTT
CAISPDSIATEAFF
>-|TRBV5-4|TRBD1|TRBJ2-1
TGTGCCAGCAGCGTCCGGGACAGGGGCCTTGGTGAGCAGTTCTTC
CASSVRDRGLGEQFF
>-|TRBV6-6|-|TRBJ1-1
TGTGCCAGCAGTTACCAAGAAGCTTTCTTT
CASSYQEAFF
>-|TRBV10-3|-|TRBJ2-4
TGTGCCATCAGTGGGGAAGGGACTTCTTACATTCAGTACTTC
CAISGEGTSYIQYF
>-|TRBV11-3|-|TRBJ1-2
TGTGCCAGCAGCTTAGATATGACAAGCTATGGCTACACCTTC
CASSLDMTSYGYTF
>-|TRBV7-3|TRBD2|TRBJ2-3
TGTGCCAGCAGCTTAACGTCGACTAGCGGGGGGACAGATACGCAGTATTTT
CASSLTSTSGGTDTQYF
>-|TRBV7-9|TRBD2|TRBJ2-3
TGTGCCAGCAGCTCAGGGACTAGCGGGAGTACAGATACGCAGTATTTT
CASSSGTSGSTDTQYF
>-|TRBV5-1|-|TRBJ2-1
TGCGCCAGCAGCCCCCCGGGGGCGGGGGTACGGAATGAGCAGTTCTTC
CASSPPGAGVRNEQFF